Following are 20 T cell receptor beta chains from one sample sequenced in a study of cytomegalovirus exposure and HLA in healthy donors. The assay was immunoSEQ multiplex PCR, and TCRdb's table has in-frame clones only and misses some. This table has about 120,000 clones, roughly 84% appearing once. What was sequenced was PBMCs. These receptors originate from a woman younger than 45 in good health and CMV-seronegative.

The chain couples TRBV6-6 to TRBJ1-2; maybe TRBD1 (5 bases). The CDR3 is 15 residues long. From germline, CDR1 is MNHNY and CDR2 SVGAGI (reference sequence). Trimming stripped 2 bases from V and 4 bases from J, with 14 bases between. The CDR3 reads CASSYSRDYAYGYTF. In DNA, the CDR3 is TGTGCCAGCAGTTACAGCAGGGACTATGCCTATGGCTACACCTTC.

The rearrangement joins TRBV6-6 to TRBJ1-3; no definite D call. This CDR3 has 13 amino acids. Between the trimmed V and J ends, which lost 8 bases and 0 bases, there was a span of 8 bases. Germline-derived CDR1 and CDR2 are MNHNY and SVGAGI (reference sequence). CDR3 nucleotides: TGTGCCAGCGGCGGGTTCTCTGGAAACACCATATATTTT. This gives the protein CASGGFSGNTIYF.

This chain joins TRBV27 and TRBJ1-1, with no clear D. This CDR3 is 15 amino acids long. Per the germline V gene, CDR1 is MNHEY and CDR2 is SMNVEV (reference sequence). V lost 4 bases and J lost 1, with 13 bases in between. The CDR3 DNA reads as TGTGCCAGCAGTTCAGGCGCTTACGGGAACACTGAAGCTTTCTTT. It translates to CASSSGAYGNTEAFF.

This rearrangement joins TRBV19 to TRBJ2-7; D gene ambiguous. V was pared by 3 bases and J by 9 bases, with 18 bases between. Germline V CDR1 and CDR2: LNHDA, SQIVND (reference sequence). The CDR3 is made up of 14 amino acids. The CDR3 bases are TGTGCCAGTAGTATTTCCGACGGCGACCAGGTGCAGTACTTC. Translated: CASSISDGDQVQYF.

The J gene is TRBJ2-3, the V gene TRBV6-4; D is uncertain. The germline gives CDR1 MRHNA, CDR2 SNTAGT. V dropped 5 bases and J dropped 0 bases, with 12 bases sitting between them. There are 15 residues in the CDR3. CDR3 sequence reads: CASSFVSSSTDTQYF. CDR3 nucleotides: TGTGCCAGCAGTTTTGTCTCCTCTAGCACAGATACGCAGTATTTT.

The chain recombines TRBV5-4 with TRBJ1-6, with a possible D match to TRBD1 (5 bases). The ends were cut back, 4 bases at V and 5 bases at J, with 16 bases in the middle. Germline-derived CDR1 and CDR2 are SGHNT and YYREEE (reference sequence). The CDR3 has 16 residues. The CDR3 loop reads CASSQATGRDNSPLHF. CDR3 coding DNA: TGTGCCAGCAGCCAGGCTACAGGACGGGATAATTCACCCCTCCACTTT.

J is TRBJ2-3 and V is TRBV7-9; 8 nucleotides align to TRBD2. Trimming cost V 11 bases and J 6 bases; bases outside gene matches: 10. Germline values: CDR1 SEHNR, CDR2 FQNEAQ (reference sequence). The CDR3 runs 13 residues. CDR3 nucleotide sequence: TGTGCCTTGAAACGGGGGGGCCTGGATACGCAGTATTTT. It codes for CALKRGGLDTQYF.

The chain has TRBV5-5 and TRBJ1-6, with D unresolved. Germline values: CDR1 SGHKS, CDR2 YYEKEE (reference sequence). V was cut by 5 bases and J by 3 bases, with 12 bases left in between. The CDR3 has 15 amino acids. This CDR3 reads CASSLAEVYNSPLHF. The CDR3 DNA sequence: TGTGCCAGCAGTCTTGCTGAGGTCTATAATTCACCCCTCCACTTT.

This sequence joins TRBV14 and TRBJ2-3, with D possibly matching TRBD1 (6 bases). Per the germline V gene, CDR1 is SGHDN and CDR2 is FVKESK. Trimming took off 0 bases at V and 7 bases at J, with 23 bases between the two ends. CDR3 length: 18 residues. In nucleotides, the CDR3 is TGTGCCAGCAGCCAAGATCCCGGGCTGATTGGGGGCGAAAATACGCAGTATTTT. Translation: CASSQDPGLIGGENTQYF.

This sequence joins TRBV5-1 and TRBJ1-2; 7 nucleotides agree with TRBD1. The CDR3 is 14 amino acids. The germline gives CDR1 SGHRS, CDR2 YFSETQ. V was clipped by 0 bases and J by 5 bases; unmatched bases: 4. The CDR3 is CASSLAPTGYGYTF. CDR3 sequence (DNA): TGCGCCAGCAGCTTGGCCCCGACAGGGTATGGCTACACCTTC.

V is TRBV19 and J is TRBJ2-2; the D gene is possibly TRBD1 (6 bases). The CDR3 has 14 amino acids. Germline V CDR1 and CDR2: LNHDA, SQIVND (reference sequence). V was cut by 4 bases and J by 2 bases, with 8 bases left in between. In nucleotides, the CDR3 is TGTGCCAGTAGTAGACAGGCAAACACCGGGGAGCTGTTTTTT. This sequence encodes CASSRQANTGELFF.

CDR3 in amino acids: CASSVENTGELFF. In DNA, the CDR3 is TGTGCCAGCTCGGTAGAGAACACCGGGGAGCTGTTTTTT. V gene TRBV18 combines with J gene TRBJ2-2, with no clear D. Germline values: CDR1 KGHSH, CDR2 LQKENI. V was cut by 6 bases and J by 1 base, with 6 bases left in between. The CDR3 sequence is 13 residues long.

The chain uses TRBV11-3 and TRBJ2-7; D not certain. V was pared by 4 bases and J by 0 bases, with 7 bases between. The CDR3 is 13 residues long. Germline V gene sequence: CDR1 SGHNT, CDR2 YENEEA. CDR3 residues: CASSSGSSYEQYF. The CDR3 DNA sequence: TGTGCCAGCAGCTCCGGGTCCTCCTACGAGCAGTACTTC.

This clone was seen once. Written as DNA, the CDR3 is TGTGCCAGCAGTGTACAGGGTACGATCAATGAGCAGTTCTTC. Its translation is CASSVQGTINEQFF. This rearrangement joins TRBV2 to TRBJ2-1; D perhaps matches TRBD1 (6 bases). Germline V gives CDR1 SNHLY, CDR2 FYNNEI. The CDR3 length is 14 residues. V lost 4 bases to trimming and J lost 6 bases, with 13 bases between them.

This clone has only one observation. This rearrangement joins TRBV5-1 to TRBJ1-6, with a tentative D call TRBD1 (6 bases). The CDR3 has 19 amino acids. Germline values: CDR1 SGHRS, CDR2 YFSETQ. V dropped 1 base and J dropped 3 bases, with 20 bases sitting between them. The CDR3 DNA reads TGCGCCAGCAGCTTGTCCTCACAGGGCCGACAAAGCTATAATTCACCCCTCCACTTT. Translation: CASSLSSQGRQSYNSPLHF.

The chain couples TRBV5-6 to TRBJ2-7, with D tentatively TRBD2 (5 bases). Germline V lookup: CDR1 SGHDT, CDR2 YYEEEE. Trimming removed 4 bases from V and 1 base from J, with 12 bases in between. The CDR3 length is 14 residues. CDR3 protein: CASSRTGQSYEQYF. CDR3 coding DNA: TGTGCCAGCAGCCGGACTGGGCAGTCCTACGAGCAGTACTTC.

The chain has TRBV9 and TRBJ1-5, with 9 bases lining up with TRBD1. Germline V gene sequence: CDR1 SGDLS, CDR2 YYNGEE. V was clipped by 2 bases and J by 7 bases; unmatched bases: 7. The CDR3 contains 15 residues. DNA of the CDR3: TGTGCCAGCAGCGTGGGGGGACAGGGCGGACAGCCCCAGCATTTT. This encodes CASSVGGQGGQPQHF.

The chain is built from TRBV10-2 and TRBJ1-3; 8 nucleotides line up with TRBD1. The V gene's germline CDR1 is WSHSY and CDR2 SAAADI. J lost 2 bases, V lost 5 bases, and 5 bases had no gene match. The CDR3 runs to 15 residues. For the CDR3, the DNA is TGCGCCAGCAGTAGACCGACAGGGGCTGGAAACACCATATATTTT. Its translation is CASSRPTGAGNTIYF.

The rearrangement joins TRBV15 to TRBJ1-2; 9 nucleotides line up with TRBD1. Germline-derived CDR1 and CDR2 are LNHNV and YYDKDF (reference sequence). V lost 5 bases and J lost 7; bases outside the gene matches: 20. The length of the CDR3 is 18 residues. CDR3 sequence (DNA): TGTGCCACCAGCGGAGGGCGGGACAGGGCTCTCCGGGGCGGTGGCTACACCTTC. This translates into CATSGGRDRALRGGGYTF.

Ten or more counts support this clone. The rearrangement links TRBV7-2 to TRBJ1-2, with TRBD1 matching 12 bases. CDR3 length: 15 amino acids. Germline V gene lookup returns CDR1 SGHTA and CDR2 FQGNSA. J lost 10 bases, V lost 5 bases, and 11 bases had no gene match. CDR3 DNA sequence: TGTGCCAGCAGCGGGAGAACCGGGACAGGGGGCGACTACACCTTC. Its protein is CASSGRTGTGGDYTF. The complete variable domain, with remaining parts taken from reference TRBV7-2 and TRBJ1-2, reads GAGVSQSPSNKVTEKGKDVELRCDPISGHTALYWYRQSLGQGLEFLIYFQGNSAPDKSGLPSDRFSAERTGGSVSTLTIQRTQQEDSAVYLCASSGRTGTGGDYTFGSGTRLTVV.